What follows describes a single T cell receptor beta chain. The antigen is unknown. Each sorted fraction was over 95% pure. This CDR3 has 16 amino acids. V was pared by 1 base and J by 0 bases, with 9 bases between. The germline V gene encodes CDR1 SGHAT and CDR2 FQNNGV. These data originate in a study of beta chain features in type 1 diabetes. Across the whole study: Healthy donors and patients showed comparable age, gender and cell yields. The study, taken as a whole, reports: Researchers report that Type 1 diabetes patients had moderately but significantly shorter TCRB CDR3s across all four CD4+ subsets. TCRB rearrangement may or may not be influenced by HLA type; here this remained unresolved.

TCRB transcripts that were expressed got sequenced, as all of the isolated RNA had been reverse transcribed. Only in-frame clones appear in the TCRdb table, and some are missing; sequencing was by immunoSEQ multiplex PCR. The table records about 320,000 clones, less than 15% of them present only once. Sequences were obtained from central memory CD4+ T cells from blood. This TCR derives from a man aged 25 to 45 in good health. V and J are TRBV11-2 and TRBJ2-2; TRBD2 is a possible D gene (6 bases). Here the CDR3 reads CASSLVGGTNTGELFF. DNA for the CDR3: TGTGCCAGCAGCTTAGTGGGCGGGACGAACACCGGGGAGCTGTTTTTT.